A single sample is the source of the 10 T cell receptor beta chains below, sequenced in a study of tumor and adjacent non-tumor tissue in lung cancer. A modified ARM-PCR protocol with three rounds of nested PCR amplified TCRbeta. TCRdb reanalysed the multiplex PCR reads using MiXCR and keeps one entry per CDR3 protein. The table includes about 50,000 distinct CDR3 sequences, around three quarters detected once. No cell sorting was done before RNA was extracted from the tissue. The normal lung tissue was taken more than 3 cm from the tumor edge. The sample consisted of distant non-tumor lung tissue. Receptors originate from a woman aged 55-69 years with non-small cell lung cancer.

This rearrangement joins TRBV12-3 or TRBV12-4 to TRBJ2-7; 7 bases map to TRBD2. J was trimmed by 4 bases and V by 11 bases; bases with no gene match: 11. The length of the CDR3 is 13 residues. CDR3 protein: CAGLGGESYEQYF. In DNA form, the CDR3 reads TGTGCCGGCCTTGGGGGGGAATCATACGAGCAGTACTTC.

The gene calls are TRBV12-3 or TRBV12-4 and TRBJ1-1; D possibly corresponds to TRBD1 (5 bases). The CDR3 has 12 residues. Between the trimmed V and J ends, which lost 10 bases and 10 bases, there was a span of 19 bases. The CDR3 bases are TGTGCCATAACCGACTTGGGGGAAGTAGCTTTCTTT. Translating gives CAITDLGEVAFF.

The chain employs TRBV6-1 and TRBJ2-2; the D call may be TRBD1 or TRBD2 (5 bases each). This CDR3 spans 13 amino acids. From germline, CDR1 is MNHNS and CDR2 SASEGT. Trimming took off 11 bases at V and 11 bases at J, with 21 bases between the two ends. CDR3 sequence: CAGETDNTRELFF. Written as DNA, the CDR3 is TGTGCCGGGGAGACAGACAACACCAGAGAGCTGTTTTTT.

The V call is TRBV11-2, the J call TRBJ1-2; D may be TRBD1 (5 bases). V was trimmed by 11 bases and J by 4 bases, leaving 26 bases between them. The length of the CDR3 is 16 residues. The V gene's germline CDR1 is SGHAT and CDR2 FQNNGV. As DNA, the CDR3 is TGTGCCTGCGGCCCCTCCACGTCGGACATGAGCTATGGCTACACCTTC. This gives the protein CACGPSTSDMSYGYTF. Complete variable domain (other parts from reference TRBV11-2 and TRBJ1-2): EAGVAQSPRYKIIEKRQSVAFWCNPISGHATLYWYQQILGQGPKLLIQFQNNGVVDDSQLPKDRFSAERLKGVDSTLKIQPAKLEDSAVYLCACGPSTSDMSYGYTFGSGTRLTVV.

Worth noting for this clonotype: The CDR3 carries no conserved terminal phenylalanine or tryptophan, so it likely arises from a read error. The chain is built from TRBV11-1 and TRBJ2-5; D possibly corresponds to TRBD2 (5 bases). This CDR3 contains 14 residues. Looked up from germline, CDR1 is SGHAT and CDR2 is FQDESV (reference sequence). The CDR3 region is CASSVTTWGETQYL. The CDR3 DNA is TGTGCCAGTAGCGTGACGACCTGGGGAGAGACACAGTACTTA.

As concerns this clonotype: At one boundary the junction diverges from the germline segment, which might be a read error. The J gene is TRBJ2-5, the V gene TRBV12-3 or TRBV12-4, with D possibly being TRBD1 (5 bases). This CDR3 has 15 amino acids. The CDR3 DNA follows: TGTGCCAGCAGTTTAACGCAGGGAAACAAAGAGACCCCGTACTTC. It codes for CASSLTQGNKETPYF.

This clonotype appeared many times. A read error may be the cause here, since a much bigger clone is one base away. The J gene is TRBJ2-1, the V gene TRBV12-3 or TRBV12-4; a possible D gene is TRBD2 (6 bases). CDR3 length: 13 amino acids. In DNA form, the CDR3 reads TGTGTCAGCAGTTGGGGGGTCTCCAATGAGCAGTTCTTC. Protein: CVSSWGVSNEQFF.

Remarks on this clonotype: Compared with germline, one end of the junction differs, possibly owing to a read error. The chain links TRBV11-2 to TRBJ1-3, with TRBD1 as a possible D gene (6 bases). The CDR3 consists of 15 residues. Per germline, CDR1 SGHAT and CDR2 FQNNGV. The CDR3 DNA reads TGTGCCTGCAGCTCCCACCTGGTAGGGGGAAATACCATATATTTT. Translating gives CACSSHLVGGNTIYF.

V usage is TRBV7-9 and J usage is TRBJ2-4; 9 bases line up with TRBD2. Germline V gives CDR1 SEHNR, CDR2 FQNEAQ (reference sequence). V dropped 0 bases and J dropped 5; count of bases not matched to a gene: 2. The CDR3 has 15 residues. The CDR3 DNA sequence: TGTGCCAGCAGCTTAGCTTTAGCGGGAGAAAACATTCAGTACTTC. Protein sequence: CASSLALAGENIQYF.

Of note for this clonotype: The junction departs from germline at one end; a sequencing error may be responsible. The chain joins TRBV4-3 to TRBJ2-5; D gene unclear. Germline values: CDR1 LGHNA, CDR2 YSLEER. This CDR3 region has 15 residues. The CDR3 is CASGQDHQDVEIQYF. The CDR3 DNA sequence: TGCGCCAGCGGCCAAGATCATCAGGATGTGGAGATCCAGTACTTC.